The 16 T cell receptor beta chains listed next were all sequenced from one sample in a study of T-cell reconstitution after alpha-beta-depleted transplantation in children. Library preparation (for TCRbeta) was performed with unique molecular identifiers. TCRdb itself ran the PCR reads through MiXCR, one entry per CDR3 protein. The table lists approximately 240,000 distinct CDR3 sequences, 9.5% to 13% of them singletons, with 28% in the top ten. The sample in question was PBMCs, obtained before TCRalphabeta/CD19-depleted stem cell transplant. The receptors were gathered from a child younger than two with acute myeloid leukemia, due to receive a stem cell transplant.

This clonotype was detected many times. The rearrangement links TRBV20-1 to TRBJ1-5; no clear D gene. CDR3 length: 12 amino acids. Trimming removed 2 bases at V and 11 bases at J, with 13 bases between. Germline V lookup: CDR1 DFQATT, CDR2 SNEGSKA (reference sequence). This CDR3 is CSARQDFSAQHF. CDR3 bases: TGCAGTGCTAGACAGGACTTTTCGGCCCAGCATTTT.

This clonotype was counted many times. The rearrangement uses TRBV5-4 and TRBJ2-1; D is ambiguous. Per germline, CDR1 SGHNT and CDR2 YYREEE (reference sequence). The CDR3 contains 15 residues. V shed 0 bases and J shed 0 bases, with 7 bases lying between them. The CDR3 reads CASSLEDRSYNEQFF. The CDR3, as DNA: TGTGCCAGCAGCTTGGAGGACCGCTCCTACAATGAGCAGTTCTTC. Looking up the rest from reference TRBV5-4 and TRBJ2-1 gives the full variable domain: ETGVTQSPTHLIKTRGQQVTLRCSSQSGHNTVSWYQQALGQGPQFIFQYYREEENGRGNFPPRFSGLQFPNYSSELNVNALELDDSALYLCASSLEDRSYNEQFFGPGTRLTVL.

This clonotype was counted a few times. This sequence joins TRBV2 and TRBJ2-5; 8 positions agree with TRBD1. V trimming: 5 bases; J trimming: 5 bases; junction bases outside the gene matches: 10. CDR1 and CDR2 from the germline V gene are SNHLY and FYNNEI. The CDR3 runs 15 residues. CDR3 residues: CASSSPGGAVETQYF. The CDR3 region has the DNA TGTGCCAGCAGTTCCCCAGGGGGCGCAGTGGAGACCCAGTACTTC.

This clonotype turned up a few times. The gene calls are TRBV20-1 and TRBJ1-5, with TRBD1 matching over 11 bases. The CDR3 extends over 14 amino acids. Germline CDR1 reads DFQATT; CDR2 reads SNEGSKA (reference sequence). Losses at the gene ends were 6 bases for V and 7 bases for J; bases not matched to a gene: 8. CDR3 amino acids: CSAPGTGGDQPQHF. The CDR3 DNA reads as TGCAGTGCGCCCGGGACAGGGGGGGACCAGCCCCAGCATTTT.

This clonotype was seen repeatedly, ten times or more. The chain combines TRBV6-1 with TRBJ2-7; perhaps TRBD1 as D (5 bases). Germline V gene lookup returns CDR1 MNHNS and CDR2 SASEGT. V was cut by 6 bases and J by 0 bases, with 9 bases left in between. The CDR3 contains 13 residues. The CDR3 DNA reads as TGTGCCAGCAGGCCAGGGCTCTCCTACGAGCAGTACTTC. Encoded protein: CASRPGLSYEQYF.

This clonotype occurred many times. The rearrangement joins TRBV27 to TRBJ2-7; 7 bases align to TRBD1. This CDR3 has 18 amino acids. From germline, CDR1 is MNHEY and CDR2 SMNVEV (reference sequence). The V segment lost 6 bases and the J segment 0 bases; nucleotides outside the gene matches: 17. CDR3 amino acids: CASSLIPRTGWSSYEQYF. Written as DNA, the CDR3 is TGTGCCAGCAGCTTAATCCCCCGGACAGGTTGGAGCTCCTACGAGCAGTACTTC.

Many counts were recorded for this clonotype. The chain joins TRBV5-1 to TRBJ2-1; TRBD1 matches at 8 bases. The CDR3 runs to 15 residues. Germline CDR1 SGHRS, CDR2 YFSETQ. V lost 3 bases and J lost 7; bases outside the gene matches: 9. CDR3 sequence: CASSSRVQGANEQFF. The CDR3, as DNA: TGCGCCAGCAGCTCCAGGGTGCAGGGGGCAAATGAGCAGTTCTTC.

This clonotype occurred many times. V and J are TRBV6-5 and TRBJ2-5, with unresolved D. Germline CDR1 reads MNHEY; CDR2 reads SVGAGI. The CDR3 is 13 amino acids. Trimming cost V 0 bases and J 7 bases, with 9 bases left between them. The CDR3 here is CASSYSSWGTQYF. The CDR3 DNA is TGTGCCAGCAGTTACTCTAGCTGGGGGACCCAGTACTTC.

This clonotype was recorded many times. The junction departs from germline at one end; a sequencing error may be responsible. The chain has TRBV7-9 and TRBJ1-2; D is unclear. CDR3 length: 12 residues. Germline CDR1 SEHNR, CDR2 FQNEAQ (reference sequence). CDR3 DNA sequence: TGCGCCAGCAGCTTGGTTAACTATGGCTACACCTTC. This codes for CASSLVNYGYTF.

The gene calls are TRBV11-1 and TRBJ2-7, with TRBD1 as a possible D gene (6 bases). Trimming pared 2 bases from V and 2 bases from J, leaving 10 bases between. The CDR3 contains 14 residues. Germline-derived CDR1 and CDR2 are SGHAT and FQDESV (reference sequence). The CDR3, as DNA: TGTGCCAGCAGCTTATTACAGGGACCCTACGAGCAGTACTTC. Amino acids: CASSLLQGPYEQYF.

This clonotype was detected only once. This chain uses TRBV7-9 with TRBJ2-1; TRBD2 aligns across 7 bases. The CDR3 is 16 residues long. Germline CDR1 is SEHNR and CDR2 is FQNEAQ (reference sequence). J gave up 1 base and V 5 bases, and 8 bases lay outside the gene matches. CDR3 loop: CASSPSSGHSYNEQFF. For the CDR3, the DNA is TGTGCCAGCAGCCCATCTAGCGGACATTCCTACAATGAGCAGTTCTTC.

This clonotype was counted ten times or more. J is TRBJ2-3 and V is TRBV20-1, with 11 bases lining up with TRBD2. After removal of 3 bases from V and 6 bases from J, the junction contained 5 bases not matched to a gene. CDR1 is DFQATT, CDR2 SNEGSKA, per germline (reference sequence). This CDR3 has 14 residues. The CDR3 DNA reads TGCAGTGCTAGTAGCGGGAGGGCCGAGGATACGCAGTATTTT. This gives the protein CSASSGRAEDTQYF.

This clonotype has at least ten counts. The chain carries TRBV7-9 and TRBJ2-7; D uncertain. Germline loops: CDR1 SEHNR, CDR2 FQNEAQ (reference sequence). This CDR3 has 14 residues. V dropped 0 bases and J dropped 2 bases, with 8 bases sitting between them. The CDR3 nucleotides are TGTGCCAGCAGCTTAGCAGAGTATGCCTACGAGCAGTACTTC. Protein sequence: CASSLAEYAYEQYF.

This clonotype was picked up a small number of times. The chain carries TRBV3-1 and TRBJ2-2; TRBD1 is a possible D gene (6 bases). V was pared by 2 bases and J by 6 bases, with 7 bases between. Germline V CDR1 and CDR2: LGHDT, YNNKEL (reference sequence). The CDR3 loop spans 13 amino acids. The CDR3 DNA reads as TGTGCCAGCAGCCAAAAGGGGGCCGGGGAGCTGTTTTTT. Translating it yields CASSQKGAGELFF.

Many counts were recorded for this clonotype. The chain combines TRBV15 with TRBJ2-7, with TRBD1 as a possible D gene (5 bases). Trimming left V 0 bases short and J 6 bases short, with 15 bases between. This CDR3 has 15 amino acids. The V gene's germline CDR1 is LNHNV and CDR2 YYDKDF (reference sequence). The chain's CDR3 is CATSREATAWGEQYF. In DNA, the CDR3 is TGTGCCACCAGCAGAGAGGCGACAGCCTGGGGCGAGCAGTACTTC.

The chain recombines TRBV10-1 with TRBJ2-7; tentatively, D is TRBD1 (5 bases). This CDR3 spans 9 amino acids. Germline V gives CDR1 WNHNN, CDR2 SYGVQD (reference sequence). This chain's CDR3 is CAQGYEQYF. CDR3 coding DNA: TGCGCTCAGGGATACGAGCAGTACTTC.